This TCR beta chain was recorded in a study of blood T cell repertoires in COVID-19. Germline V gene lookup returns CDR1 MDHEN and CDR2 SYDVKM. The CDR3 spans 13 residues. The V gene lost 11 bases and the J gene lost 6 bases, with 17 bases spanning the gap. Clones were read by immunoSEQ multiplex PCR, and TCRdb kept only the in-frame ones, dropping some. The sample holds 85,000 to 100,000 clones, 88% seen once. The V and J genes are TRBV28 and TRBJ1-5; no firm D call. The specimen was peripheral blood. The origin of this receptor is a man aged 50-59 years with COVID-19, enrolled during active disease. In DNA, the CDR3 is TGTGCCGCACTGTCACAGTTAGGTCAGCCCCAGCATTTT. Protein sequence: CAALSQLGQPQHF.